A single sample is the source of the 23 T cell receptor beta chains below, sequenced in a study of Ad26.COV2.S vaccination and SARS-CoV-2 variants. Produced via immunoSEQ multiplex PCR; TCRdb's table is partial and in-frame only. Of some 460,000 clones in the sample, 80% to 90% were seen once. Treatment: about 20 received Ad26.COV2.S at low or high dose, single or two shots; roughly five received placebo; per-sample allocation not given. Collection of samples fell on day 63 after the first vaccine or placebo injection. This specimen consisted of peripheral blood, obtained in a trial of Ad26.COV2.S vaccine versus placebo. All receptors derive from a person between 18 and 65 years old who received the Ad26.COV2.S COVID-19 vaccine or a placebo.

The chain combines TRBV6-5 with TRBJ1-5; D is unresolved. Trimming cost V 2 bases and J 7 bases, with 15 bases left between them. The CDR3 runs 15 residues. Germline V lookup: CDR1 MNHEY, CDR2 SVGAGI. CDR3 protein: CASSYVGPAGQPQHF. The CDR3 DNA follows: TGTGCCAGCAGTTACGTTGGCCCTGCGGGCCAGCCCCAGCATTTT.

This sequence joins TRBV9 and TRBJ1-6, with TRBD1 matching 7 bases. The CDR3 sequence is 16 residues long. Germline values: CDR1 SGDLS, CDR2 YYNGEE. V lost 4 bases, J lost 6 bases, and 10 bases stayed unmatched. The CDR3 reads CASSPQTGDLNSPLHF. CDR3 nucleotides: TGTGCCAGCAGCCCACAAACAGGGGACCTTAATTCACCCCTCCACTTT.

The chain recombines TRBV27 with TRBJ1-1; a possible D gene is TRBD1 (6 bases). V lost 11 bases, J lost 5 bases, and 12 bases lay in between. Germline V gives CDR1 MNHEY, CDR2 SMNVEV (reference sequence). This CDR3 contains 11 residues. CDR3 DNA sequence: TGTGCCGTAGTAGGGGGGACTGAAGCTTTCTTT. Encoded protein: CAVVGGTEAFF.

J is TRBJ2-1 and V is TRBV9; either TRBD1 or TRBD2 may supply D (6 bases each). Germline lookup yields CDR1 SGDLS and CDR2 YYNGEE. The CDR3 is 14 residues long. Trimming removed 2 bases at V and 6 bases at J, with 12 bases between. The chain's CDR3 is CASSVRGPGNEQFF. The CDR3 DNA follows: TGTGCCAGCAGCGTCCGGGGGCCGGGCAATGAGCAGTTCTTC.

The rearrangement links TRBV7-8 to TRBJ1-5; D remains ambiguous. There are 13 residues in the CDR3. The germline gives CDR1 SGHVS, CDR2 FQNEAQ. The V end lost 4 bases, the J end lost 3 bases, and 7 bases lay between the germline ends. This chain's CDR3 is CASSSTLNQPQHF. CDR3 DNA: TGTGCCAGCAGCTCAACACTCAATCAGCCCCAGCATTTT.

The V call is TRBV28, the J call TRBJ2-7; tentative D call: TRBD1 (5 bases). Trimming shortened V by 4 bases and J by 3 bases, and 25 bases separated the two germline ends. Germline assignment: CDR1 MDHEN and CDR2 SYDVKM. There are 18 residues in the CDR3. The CDR3 DNA is TGTGCCAGCAGTTCGGCAGGGATTTTTTCATCAATCAACTACGAGCAGTACTTC. It translates to CASSSAGIFSSINYEQYF.

This rearrangement joins TRBV30 to TRBJ2-7, with no clear D. CDR3 length: 13 residues. V lost 0 bases, J lost 2 bases, and 8 bases lay in between. Germline V gives CDR1 GTSNPN, CDR2 SVGIG (reference sequence). The CDR3 loop is CAWSVGGPYEQYF. In DNA form, the CDR3 reads TGTGCCTGGAGTGTAGGCGGTCCCTACGAGCAGTACTTC.

V usage is TRBV2 and J usage is TRBJ2-5; D is ambiguous. The CDR3 covers 16 residues. Germline V gives CDR1 SNHLY, CDR2 FYNNEI. Trimming cost V 6 bases and J 1 base, with 18 bases left between them. CDR3 DNA sequence: TGTGCCAGCAGCCCCGGCGCCCTGAAACCCCAAGAGACCCAGTACTTC. It specifies CASSPGALKPQETQYF.

The count of this clone is one. The rearrangement joins TRBV3-1 (or the pseudogene TRBV3-2) to TRBJ2-3; D gene uncertain. This CDR3 has 15 residues. V was cut by 0 bases and J by 1 base, with 8 bases left in between. Looked up from germline, CDR1 is LGHDT and CDR2 is YNNKEL (reference sequence). DNA of the CDR3: TGTGCCAGCAGCCAAGAGGAATGGGGCACAGATACGCAGTATTTT. Translated: CASSQEEWGTDTQYF.

This chain joins TRBV5-1 and TRBJ2-3, with TRBD2 matching 9 bases. The CDR3 is 14 amino acids. V dropped 4 bases and J dropped 6; count of bases not matched to a gene: 6. Germline CDR1 is SGHRS and CDR2 is YFSETQ. In DNA, the CDR3 is TGCGCCAGCAGCCCCAGCGGGGGGACGGATACGCAGTATTTT. It is translated as CASSPSGGTDTQYF.

J is TRBJ2-3 and V is TRBV27; TRBD2 agrees at 7 bases. CDR3 length equals 15 residues. Trimming cost V 3 bases and J 0 bases; bases outside gene matches: 3. The V gene's germline CDR1 is MNHEY and CDR2 SMNVEV (reference sequence). The CDR3 nucleotides are TGTGCCAGCAGTTTGACTAGCTCGAGCACAGATACGCAGTATTTT. It yields the protein CASSLTSSSTDTQYF.

The chain recombines TRBV2 with TRBJ1-1; no clear D gene. The V gene lost 8 bases and the J gene lost 0 bases, with 10 bases spanning the gap. The CDR3 is 13 residues long. Germline V gene lookup returns CDR1 SNHLY and CDR2 FYNNEI. CDR3 coding DNA: TGTGCCAGCGAAAGGGAGTTGAACACTGAAGCTTTCTTT. This codes for CASERELNTEAFF. The full variable domain, its missing parts supplied by reference TRBV2 and TRBJ1-1, is EPEVTQTPSHQVTQMGQEVILRCVPISNHLYFYWYRQILGQKVEFLVSFYNNEISEKSEIFDDQFSVERPDGSNFTLKIRSTKLEDSAMYFCASERELNTEAFFGQGTRLTVV.

In nucleotides, the CDR3 is TGTGCCAGCAGCTTGGCTACTAGCGACGGGACCCAGTACTTC. Its protein product is CASSLATSDGTQYF. This rearrangement joins TRBV5-4 to TRBJ2-5; 7 nucleotides line up with TRBD2. The germline V gene has CDR1 SGHNT and CDR2 YYREEE (reference sequence). V trimming: 0 bases; J trimming: 7 bases; junction bases outside the gene matches: 6. The CDR3 is 14 residues long.

The chain links TRBV5-1 to TRBJ2-3; tentative D call: TRBD1 (7 bases). This CDR3 spans 17 amino acids. Germline CDR1 SGHRS, CDR2 YFSETQ. V was pared by 0 bases and J by 2 bases, with 16 bases between. CDR3 sequence: CASSLGRDSRATDTQYF. CDR3 bases: TGCGCCAGCAGCTTGGGGAGGGACAGCAGAGCCACAGATACGCAGTATTTT.

The chain uses TRBV4-1 and TRBJ1-4; TRBD1 aligns across 7 bases. In germline, CDR1 is MGHRA, CDR2 YSYEKL. The length of the CDR3 is 17 residues. J was trimmed by 3 bases and V by 2 bases; bases with no gene match: 9. The CDR3 DNA reads as TGCGCCAGCAGCCAAATGATAGGGGGCTCCTCTAATGAAAAACTGTTTTTT. Its protein product is CASSQMIGGSSNEKLFF.

V is TRBV19 and J is TRBJ2-2; TRBD1 aligns across 8 bases. This CDR3 contains 16 residues. Germline trimming cut 6 bases from V and 0 bases from J; bases unmatched to any gene: 6. Germline values: CDR1 LNHDA, CDR2 SQIVND (reference sequence). CDR3 sequence: CASSTTGASNTGELFF. The CDR3 DNA sequence: TGTGCCAGTAGCACGACAGGGGCCTCGAACACCGGGGAGCTGTTTTTT.

This sequence joins TRBV2 and TRBJ2-7; 9 nucleotides agree with TRBD1. Germline CDR1 is SNHLY and CDR2 is FYNNEI. V shed 11 bases, J shed 4 bases, and the junction held 9 bases outside the gene matches. The CDR3 contains 13 residues. The CDR3 sequence is CAGAGTGRYEQYF. CDR3 sequence (DNA): TGTGCCGGAGCCGGGACAGGGAGGTACGAGCAGTACTTC.

The V call is TRBV19, the J call TRBJ2-4; D gene unclear. Germline loops: CDR1 LNHDA, CDR2 SQIVND (reference sequence). Deletions cut 1 base from V and 0 bases from J, with 16 bases between. This CDR3 spans 18 amino acids. CDR3 nucleotide sequence: TGTGCCAGTAGTATAGTCACTGGCTCTACTTTAGCCAAAAACATTCAGTACTTC. Encoded protein: CASSIVTGSTLAKNIQYF.

The rearrangement uses TRBV12-3 or TRBV12-4 and TRBJ1-2; D unclear. CDR3 length equals 13 residues. The V gene lost 1 base and the J gene lost 4 bases, with 7 bases spanning the gap. The CDR3, as DNA: TGTGCCAGCAGTTTAGGGGTTAGCTATGGCTACACCTTC. Translating it yields CASSLGVSYGYTF.

The chain carries TRBV2 and TRBJ1-6; 10 bases are shared with TRBD1. Germline assignment: CDR1 SNHLY and CDR2 FYNNEI. V trimming: 7 bases; J trimming: 1 base; junction bases outside the gene matches: 7. CDR3 length: 17 amino acids. CDR3 sequence: CASTGQGFVSYNSPLHF. Here the CDR3 DNA reads TGTGCCAGCACGGGACAGGGGTTTGTTTCCTATAATTCACCCCTCCACTTT.

V gene TRBV7-8 combines with J gene TRBJ2-3; TRBD2 matches 16 bases. J lost 6 bases, V lost 5 bases, and 5 bases had no gene match. Germline loops: CDR1 SGHVS, CDR2 FQNEAQ. The CDR3 runs 16 residues. CDR3 amino acids: CASSQGLAGGQDTQYF. The CDR3 DNA sequence: TGTGCCAGCAGCCAGGGACTAGCGGGGGGGCAGGATACGCAGTATTTT.

The chain uses TRBV5-1 and TRBJ1-1; 10 nucleotides agree with TRBD1. In germline, CDR1 is SGHRS, CDR2 YFSETQ. This CDR3 is built from 16 residues. With V trimmed by 4 bases and J by 5 bases, 11 bases remained unmatched. The CDR3: CASSPGPGTGETEAFF. DNA for the CDR3: TGCGCCAGCAGCCCGGGCCCCGGGACAGGGGAAACTGAAGCTTTCTTT.

This sequence joins TRBV27 and TRBJ2-1, with 10 bases fitting TRBD2. The V gene end was trimmed by 5 bases and the J gene end by 2 bases; junction bases not matched to a gene: 9. CDR1 is MNHEY and CDR2 is SMNVEV in the germline V gene (reference sequence). The CDR3 runs to 17 residues. The DNA for the CDR3 is TGTGCCAGCAGTCCCCTGCCCGGGACTAGCGCCTACAATGAGCAGTTCTTC. Protein: CASSPLPGTSAYNEQFF.